This T cell receptor (beta chain) was found in a study of T cells in Graves' hyperthyroidism and ophthalmopathy. TCR beta CDR3 regions were amplified from RNA transcripts. Initially, a first-round RT-PCR of the TCR CDR3 employed the HTBI primer set. MiXCR, run by TCRdb on the multiplex PCR reads, gives a single entry per CDR3 protein. This table has some 620,000 distinct CDR3 sequences, roughly 16% appearing once. In its sample, this clonotype was seen a few times. The CDR3 contains 16 residues. Germline V CDR1 and CDR2: SGHTA, FQGTGA. Trimming stripped 0 bases from V and 0 bases from J, with 10 bases between.

The TCR was taken from a woman in her twenties or thirties with Graves' hyperthyroidism. The rearrangement links TRBV7-3 to TRBJ2-3; weak D call: TRBD1 (6 bases). The sample taken for sequencing was blood. The CDR3 bases are TGTGCCAGCAGCTTAACGGGGGCCTTAAGCACAGATACGCAGTATTTT. Amino acids: CASSLTGALSTDTQYF.